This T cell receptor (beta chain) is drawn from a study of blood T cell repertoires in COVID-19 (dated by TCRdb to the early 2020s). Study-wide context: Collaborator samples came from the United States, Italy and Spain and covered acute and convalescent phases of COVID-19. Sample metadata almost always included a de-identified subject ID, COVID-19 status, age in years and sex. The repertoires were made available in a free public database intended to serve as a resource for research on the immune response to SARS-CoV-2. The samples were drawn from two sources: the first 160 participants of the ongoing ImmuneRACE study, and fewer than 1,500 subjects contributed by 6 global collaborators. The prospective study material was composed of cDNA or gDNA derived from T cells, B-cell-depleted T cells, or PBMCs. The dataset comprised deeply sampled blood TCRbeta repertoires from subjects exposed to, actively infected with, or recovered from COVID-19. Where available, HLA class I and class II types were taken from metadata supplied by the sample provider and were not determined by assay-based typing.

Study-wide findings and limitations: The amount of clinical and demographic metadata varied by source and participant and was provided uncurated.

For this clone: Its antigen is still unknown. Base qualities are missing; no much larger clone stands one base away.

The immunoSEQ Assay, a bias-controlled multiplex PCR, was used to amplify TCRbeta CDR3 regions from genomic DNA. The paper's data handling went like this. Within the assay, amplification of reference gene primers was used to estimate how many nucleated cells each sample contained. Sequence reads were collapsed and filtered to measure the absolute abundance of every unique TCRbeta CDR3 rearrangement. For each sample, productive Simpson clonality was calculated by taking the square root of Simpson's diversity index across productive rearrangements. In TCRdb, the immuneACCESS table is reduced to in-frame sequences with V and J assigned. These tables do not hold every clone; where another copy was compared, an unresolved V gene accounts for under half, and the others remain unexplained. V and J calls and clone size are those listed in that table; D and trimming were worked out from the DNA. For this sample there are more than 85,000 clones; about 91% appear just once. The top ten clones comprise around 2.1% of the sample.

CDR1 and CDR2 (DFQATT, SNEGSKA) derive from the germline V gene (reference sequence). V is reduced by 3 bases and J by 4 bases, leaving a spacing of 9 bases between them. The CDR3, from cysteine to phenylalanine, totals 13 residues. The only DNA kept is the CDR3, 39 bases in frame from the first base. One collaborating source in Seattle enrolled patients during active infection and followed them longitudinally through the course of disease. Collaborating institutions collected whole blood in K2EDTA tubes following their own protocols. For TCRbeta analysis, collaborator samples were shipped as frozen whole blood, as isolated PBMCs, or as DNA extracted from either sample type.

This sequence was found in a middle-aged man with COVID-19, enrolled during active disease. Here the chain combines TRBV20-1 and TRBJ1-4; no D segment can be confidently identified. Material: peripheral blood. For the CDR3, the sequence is CSASSGNNEKLFF. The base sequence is TGCAGTGCTAGTTCGGGAAATAATGAAAAACTGTTTTTT.